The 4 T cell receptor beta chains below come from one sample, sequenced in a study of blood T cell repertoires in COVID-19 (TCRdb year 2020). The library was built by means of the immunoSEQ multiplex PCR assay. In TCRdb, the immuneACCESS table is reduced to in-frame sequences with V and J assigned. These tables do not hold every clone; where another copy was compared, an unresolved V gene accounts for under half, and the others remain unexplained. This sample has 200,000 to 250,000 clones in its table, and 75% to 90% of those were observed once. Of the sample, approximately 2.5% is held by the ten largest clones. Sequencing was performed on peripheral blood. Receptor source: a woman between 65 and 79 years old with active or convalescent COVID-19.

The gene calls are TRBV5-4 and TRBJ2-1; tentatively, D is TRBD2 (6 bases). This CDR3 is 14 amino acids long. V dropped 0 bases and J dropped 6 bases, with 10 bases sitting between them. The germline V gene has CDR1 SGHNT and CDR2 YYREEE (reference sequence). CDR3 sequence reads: CASSLGGDRNEQFF. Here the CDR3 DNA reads TGTGCCAGCAGCTTGGGGGGGGATCGCAATGAGCAGTTCTTC. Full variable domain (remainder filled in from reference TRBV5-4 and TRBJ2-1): ETGVTQSPTHLIKTRGQQVTLRCSSQSGHNTVSWYQQALGQGPQFIFQYYREEENGRGNFPPRFSGLQFPNYSSELNVNALELDDSALYLCASSLGGDRNEQFFGPGTRLTVL.

The CDR3 sequence: CASSYPSGRPETQYF. CDR3 in DNA: TGTGCCAGCAGTTACCCTAGCGGGAGACCAGAGACCCAGTACTTC. The V call is TRBV6-5, the J call TRBJ2-5; 10 bases line up with TRBD2. Germline V gene data show CDR1 as MNHEY and CDR2 as SVGAGI. The CDR3 sequence is 15 residues long. With 2 bases clipped from V and 4 bases from J, the junction kept 4 bases outside the gene matches.

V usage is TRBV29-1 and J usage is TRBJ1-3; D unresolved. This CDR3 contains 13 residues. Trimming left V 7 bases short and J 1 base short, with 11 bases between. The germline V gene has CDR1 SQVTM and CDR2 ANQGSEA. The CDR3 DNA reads TGCAGCGAAACCCCGGGGTCTGGAAACACCATATATTTT. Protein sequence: CSETPGSGNTIYF.

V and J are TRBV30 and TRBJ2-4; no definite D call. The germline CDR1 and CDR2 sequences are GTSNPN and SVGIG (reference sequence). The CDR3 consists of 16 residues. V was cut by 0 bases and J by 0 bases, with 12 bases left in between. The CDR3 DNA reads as TGTGCCTGGAGTGTATATCAGTTGGCAGCCAAAAACATTCAGTACTTC. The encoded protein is CAWSVYQLAAKNIQYF.